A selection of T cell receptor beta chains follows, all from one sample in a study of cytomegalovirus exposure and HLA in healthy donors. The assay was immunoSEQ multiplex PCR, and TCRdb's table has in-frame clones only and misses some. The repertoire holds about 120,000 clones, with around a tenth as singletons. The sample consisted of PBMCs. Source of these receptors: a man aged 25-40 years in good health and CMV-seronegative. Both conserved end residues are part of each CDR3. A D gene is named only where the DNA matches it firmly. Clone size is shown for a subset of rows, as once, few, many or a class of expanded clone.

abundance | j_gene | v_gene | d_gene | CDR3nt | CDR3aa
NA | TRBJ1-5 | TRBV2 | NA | TGTGCCAGCGTTTCAGGGAATCAGCCCCAGCATTTT | CASVSGNQPQHF
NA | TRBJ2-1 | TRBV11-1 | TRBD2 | TGTGCCAGCAGCTTAGCTCGGACTAGCGGGAGCTACAATGAGCAGTTCTTC | CASSLARTSGSYNEQFF
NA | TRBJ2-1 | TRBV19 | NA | TGTGCCAGTAGTATGCGCGCAGGTGAGCAGTTCTTC | CASSMRAGEQFF
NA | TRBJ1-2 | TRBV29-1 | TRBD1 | TGCAGCGTTAAGGGACAGACCAACTATGGCTACACCTTC | CSVKGQTNYGYTF
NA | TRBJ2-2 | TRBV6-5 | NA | TGTGCCAGCAGTGTGACAGCGAACACCGGGGAGCTGTTTTTT | CASSVTANTGELFF
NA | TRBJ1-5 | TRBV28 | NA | TGTGCCAGTCTGGGAGGGTATCAGCCCCAGCATTTT | CASLGGYQPQHF
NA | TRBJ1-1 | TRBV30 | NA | TGTGCCTGGAGTGAACAGACGAACACTGAAGCTTTCTTT | CAWSEQTNTEAFF
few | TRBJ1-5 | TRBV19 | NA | TGTGCCAGTAGTATGAGGTCAGGGGCCCCCAATCAGCCCCAGCATTTT | CASSMRSGAPNQPQHF
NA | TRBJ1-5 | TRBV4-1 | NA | TGCGCCAGCAGCCAGGGACATGGGGGTTCTCGCAATCAGCCCCAGCATTTT | CASSQGHGGSRNQPQHF
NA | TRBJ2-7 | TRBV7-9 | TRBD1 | TGTGCCAGCAGCCGGGGACAGGGCCTCCTCGAGCAGTACTTC | CASSRGQGLLEQYF
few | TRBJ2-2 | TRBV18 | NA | TGTGCCAGCTCACCACTGAAAATCGGGACAACCGGGGAGCTGTTTTTT | CASSPLKIGTTGELFF
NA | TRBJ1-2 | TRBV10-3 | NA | TGTGCCATCAGTGAATTTTGGGGAGATGGTCTTGATGGCTACACCTTC | CAISEFWGDGLDGYTF
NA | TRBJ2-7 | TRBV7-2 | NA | TGTGCCAGCAGCACCGGTGAGACAGGATTTTACGAGCAGTACTTC | CASSTGETGFYEQYF
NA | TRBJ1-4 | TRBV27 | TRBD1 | TGTGCCAGCAGTTTATCGGTCGGGACAGGTCGTGAAAAACTGTTTTTT | CASSLSVGTGREKLFF
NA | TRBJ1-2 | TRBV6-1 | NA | TGTGCCAGCACCGAACAGGGCCGACGTGGCTACACCTTC | CASTEQGRRGYTF
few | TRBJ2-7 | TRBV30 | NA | TGTGCCTGGGCATCAGGTTCCTACGAGCAGTACTTC | CAWASGSYEQYF
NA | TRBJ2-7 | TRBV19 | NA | TGTGCCAGTGGAAACAGGGTATCCTACGAGCAGTACTTC | CASGNRVSYEQYF